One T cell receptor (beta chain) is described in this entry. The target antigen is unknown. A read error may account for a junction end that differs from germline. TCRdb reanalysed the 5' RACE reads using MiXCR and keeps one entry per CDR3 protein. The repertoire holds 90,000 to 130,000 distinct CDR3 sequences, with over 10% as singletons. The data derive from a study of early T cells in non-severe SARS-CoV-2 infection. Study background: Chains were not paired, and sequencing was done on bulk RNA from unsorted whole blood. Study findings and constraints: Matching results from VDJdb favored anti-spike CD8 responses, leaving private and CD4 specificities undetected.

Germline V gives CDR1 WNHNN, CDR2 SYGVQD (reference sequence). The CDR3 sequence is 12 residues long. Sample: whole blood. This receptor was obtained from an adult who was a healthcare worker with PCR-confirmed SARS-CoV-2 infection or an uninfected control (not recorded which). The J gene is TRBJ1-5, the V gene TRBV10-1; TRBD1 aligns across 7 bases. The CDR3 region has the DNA TGCGCCAGCAGTGAGGCAGGGGGGCCCAAGCATTTT. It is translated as CASSEAGGPKHF.